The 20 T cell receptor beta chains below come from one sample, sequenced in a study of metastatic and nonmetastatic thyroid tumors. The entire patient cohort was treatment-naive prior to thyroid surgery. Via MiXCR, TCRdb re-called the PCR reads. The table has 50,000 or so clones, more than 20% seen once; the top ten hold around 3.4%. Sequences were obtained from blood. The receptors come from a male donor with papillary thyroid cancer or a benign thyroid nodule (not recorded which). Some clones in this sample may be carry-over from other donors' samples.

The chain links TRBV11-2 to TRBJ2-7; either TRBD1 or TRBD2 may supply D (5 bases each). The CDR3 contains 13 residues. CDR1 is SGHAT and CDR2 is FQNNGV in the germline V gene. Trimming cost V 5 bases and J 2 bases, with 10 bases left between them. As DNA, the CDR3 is TGTGCCAGCAGCAGGGACGGAACCTACGAGCAGTACTTC. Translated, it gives CASSRDGTYEQYF. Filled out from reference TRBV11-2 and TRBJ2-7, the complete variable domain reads EAGVAQSPRYKIIEKRQSVAFWCNPISGHATLYWYQQILGQGPKLLIQFQNNGVVDDSQLPKDRFSAERLKGVDSTLKIQPAKLEDSAVYLCASSRDGTYEQYFGPGTRLTVT.

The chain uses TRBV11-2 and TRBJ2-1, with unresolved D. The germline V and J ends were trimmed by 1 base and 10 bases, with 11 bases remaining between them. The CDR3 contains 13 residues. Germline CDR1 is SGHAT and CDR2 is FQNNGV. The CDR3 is CASSLVGTFEQFF. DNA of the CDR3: TGTGCCAGCAGCTTAGTTGGTACCTTCGAGCAGTTCTTC.

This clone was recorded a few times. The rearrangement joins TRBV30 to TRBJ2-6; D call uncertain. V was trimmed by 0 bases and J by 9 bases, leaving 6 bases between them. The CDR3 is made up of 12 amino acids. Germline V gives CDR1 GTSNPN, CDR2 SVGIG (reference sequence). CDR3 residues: CAWSVQVNVLTF. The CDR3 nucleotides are TGTGCCTGGAGTGTGCAGGTCAACGTCCTGACTTTC. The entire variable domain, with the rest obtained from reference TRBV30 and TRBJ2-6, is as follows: SQTIHQWPATLVQPVGSPLSLECTVEGTSNPNLYWYRQAAGRGLQLLFYSVGIGQISSEVPQNLSASRPQDRQFILSSKKLLLSDSGFYLCAWSVQVNVLTFGAGSRLTVL.

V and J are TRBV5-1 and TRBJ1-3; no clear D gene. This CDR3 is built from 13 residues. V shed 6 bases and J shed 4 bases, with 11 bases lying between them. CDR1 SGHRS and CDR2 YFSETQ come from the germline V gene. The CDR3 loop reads CASMSDQGNTIYF. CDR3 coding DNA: TGCGCCAGCATGTCGGATCAAGGAAACACCATATATTTT.

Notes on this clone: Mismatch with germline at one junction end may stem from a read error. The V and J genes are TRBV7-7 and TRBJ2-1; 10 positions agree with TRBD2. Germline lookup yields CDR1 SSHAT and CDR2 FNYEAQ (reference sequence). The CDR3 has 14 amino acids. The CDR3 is CASSSSGGNNEQFF. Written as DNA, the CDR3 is TGTGCTAGCAGTAGTAGCGGGGGGAACAATGAGCAGTTCTTC.

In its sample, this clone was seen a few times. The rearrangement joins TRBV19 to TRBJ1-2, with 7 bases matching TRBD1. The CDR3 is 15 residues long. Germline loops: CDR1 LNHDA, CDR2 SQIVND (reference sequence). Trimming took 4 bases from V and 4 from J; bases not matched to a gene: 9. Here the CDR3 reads CASSNGGGGAYGYTF. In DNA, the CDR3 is TGTGCCAGTAGTAATGGAGGAGGGGGCGCCTATGGCTACACCTTC.

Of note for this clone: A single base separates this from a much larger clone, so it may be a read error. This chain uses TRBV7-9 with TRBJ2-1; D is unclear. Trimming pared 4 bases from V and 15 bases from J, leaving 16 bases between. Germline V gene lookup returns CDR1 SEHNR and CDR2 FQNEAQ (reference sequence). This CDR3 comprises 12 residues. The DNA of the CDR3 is TGTGCCAGCAGCTCCCCGGACGCCCTAGGGTTCTTC. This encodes CASSSPDALGFF. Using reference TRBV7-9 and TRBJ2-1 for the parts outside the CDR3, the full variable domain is DTGVSQNPRHKITKRGQNVTFRCDPISEHNRLYWYRQTLGQGPEFLTYFQNEAQLEKSRLLSDRFSAERPKGSFSTLEIQRTEQGDSAMYLCASSSPDALGFFGPGTRLTVL.

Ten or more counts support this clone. The CDR3 nucleotides read TGTGCTAGTGGTTTTGGGGACAATCAGCCCCAGCATTTT. Translating gives CASGFGDNQPQHF. The chain is built from TRBV12-5 and TRBJ1-5; no reliable D call. CDR3 size: 13 residues. The ends were cut back, 3 bases at V and 3 bases at J, with 6 bases in the middle. The germline CDR1 and CDR2 sequences are LGHNT and FRNRAP.

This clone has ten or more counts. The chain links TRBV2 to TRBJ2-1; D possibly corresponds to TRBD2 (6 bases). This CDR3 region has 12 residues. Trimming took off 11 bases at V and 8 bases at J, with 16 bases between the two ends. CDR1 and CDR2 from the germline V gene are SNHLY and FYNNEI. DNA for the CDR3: TGTGCCGCGGGTATCTGGAGGGATGAGCAGTTCTTC. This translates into CAAGIWRDEQFF.

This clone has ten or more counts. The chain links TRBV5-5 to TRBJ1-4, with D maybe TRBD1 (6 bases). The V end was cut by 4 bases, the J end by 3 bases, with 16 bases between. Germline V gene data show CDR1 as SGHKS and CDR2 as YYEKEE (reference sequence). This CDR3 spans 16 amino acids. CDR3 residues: CASSPSLGAANEKLFF. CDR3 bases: TGTGCCAGCAGCCCGAGCTTGGGGGCTGCTAATGAAAAACTGTTTTTT. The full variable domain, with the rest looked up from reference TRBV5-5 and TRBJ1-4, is DAGVTQSPTHLIKTRGQQVTLRCSPISGHKSVSWYQQVLGQGPQFIFQYYEKEERGRGNFPDRFSARQFPNYSSELNVNALLLGDSALYLCASSPSLGAANEKLFFGSGTQLSVL.

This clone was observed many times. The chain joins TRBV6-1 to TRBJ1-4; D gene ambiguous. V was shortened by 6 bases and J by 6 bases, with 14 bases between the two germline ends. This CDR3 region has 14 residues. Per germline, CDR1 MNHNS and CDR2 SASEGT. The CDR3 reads CASSHQPRDEKLFF. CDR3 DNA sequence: TGTGCCAGCAGCCACCAGCCTCGGGATGAAAAACTGTTTTTT.

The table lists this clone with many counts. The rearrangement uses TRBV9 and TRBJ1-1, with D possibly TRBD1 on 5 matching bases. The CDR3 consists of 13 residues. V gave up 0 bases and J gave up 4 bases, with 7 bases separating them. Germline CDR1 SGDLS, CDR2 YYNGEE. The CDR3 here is CASSVGGTTEAFF. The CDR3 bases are TGTGCCAGCAGCGTAGGGGGGACCACTGAAGCTTTCTTT.

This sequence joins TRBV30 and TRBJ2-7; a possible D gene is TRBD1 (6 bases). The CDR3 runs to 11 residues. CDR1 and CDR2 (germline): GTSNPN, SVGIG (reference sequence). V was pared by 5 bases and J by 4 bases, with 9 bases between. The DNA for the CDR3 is TGTGCCTGGGGCAGGGGATACGAGCAGTACTTC. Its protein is CAWGRGYEQYF.

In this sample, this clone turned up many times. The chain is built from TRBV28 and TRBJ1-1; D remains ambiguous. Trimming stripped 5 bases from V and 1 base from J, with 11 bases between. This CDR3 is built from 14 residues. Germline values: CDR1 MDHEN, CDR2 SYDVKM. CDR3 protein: CASSPPAGNTEAFF. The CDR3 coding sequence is TGTGCCAGCAGTCCGCCTGCAGGGAACACTGAAGCTTTCTTT.

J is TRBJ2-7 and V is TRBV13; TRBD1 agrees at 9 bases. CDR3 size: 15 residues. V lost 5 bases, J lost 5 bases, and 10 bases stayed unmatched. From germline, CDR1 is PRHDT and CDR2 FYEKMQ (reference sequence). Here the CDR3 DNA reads TGTGCCAGCAGCAGATCTGGGACAGGGTTCGACGAGCAGTACTTC. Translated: CASSRSGTGFDEQYF.

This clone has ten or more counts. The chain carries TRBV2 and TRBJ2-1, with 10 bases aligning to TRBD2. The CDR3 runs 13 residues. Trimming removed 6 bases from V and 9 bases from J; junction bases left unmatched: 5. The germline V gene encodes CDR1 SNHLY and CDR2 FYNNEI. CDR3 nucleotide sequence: TGTGCCAGCAGGAGAGTAGCGGGAGGTGAGCAGTTCTTC. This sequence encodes CASRRVAGGEQFF.

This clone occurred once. The CDR3 here is CASSEGRVNYGYTF. DNA of the CDR3: TGTGCCAGCTCCGAAGGCCGGGTCAACTATGGCTACACCTTC. The chain carries TRBV18 and TRBJ1-2; D is undetermined. Germline V CDR1 and CDR2: KGHSH, LQKENI. Trimming took off 6 bases at V and 2 bases at J, with 13 bases between the two ends. This CDR3 region has 14 residues. Filled out from reference TRBV18 and TRBJ1-2, the complete variable domain reads NAGVMQNPRHLVRRRGQEARLRCSPMKGHSHVYWYRQLPEEGLKFMVYLQKENIIDESGMPKERFSAEFPKEGPSILRIQQVVRGDSAAYFCASSEGRVNYGYTFGSGTRLTVV.

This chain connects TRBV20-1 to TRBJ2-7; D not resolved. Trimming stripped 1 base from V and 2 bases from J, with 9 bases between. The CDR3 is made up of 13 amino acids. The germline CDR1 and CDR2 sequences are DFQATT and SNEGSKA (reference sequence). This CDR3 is CSARGPVTYEQYF. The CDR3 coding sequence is TGCAGTGCTAGAGGCCCCGTAACCTACGAGCAGTACTTC.

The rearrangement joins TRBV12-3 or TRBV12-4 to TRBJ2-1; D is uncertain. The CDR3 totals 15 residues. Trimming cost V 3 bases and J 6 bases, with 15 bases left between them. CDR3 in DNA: TGTGCCAGCAGTTTGGTGTTGGGCGGTACCAATGAGCAGTTCTTC. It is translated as CASSLVLGGTNEQFF.

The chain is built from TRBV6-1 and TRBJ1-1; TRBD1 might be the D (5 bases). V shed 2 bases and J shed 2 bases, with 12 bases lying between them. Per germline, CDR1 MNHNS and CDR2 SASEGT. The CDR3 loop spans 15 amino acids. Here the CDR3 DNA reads TGTGCCAGCAGTGAAAGGGGCAGAGCTAACACTGAAGCTTTCTTT. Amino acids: CASSERGRANTEAFF.